This TCR beta chain is drawn from a study of cytomegalovirus exposure and HLA in healthy donors. Study conclusions and caveats: Researchers reportedly found TCR beta sequences accurately predicted most subjects' HLA-A and HLA-B alleles. Cytomegalovirus association was listed for around 180 TCR beta chains.

In the case of this clone: The target antigen is unknown.

The CDR3 runs to 16 residues. The germline gives CDR1 SNHLY, CDR2 FYNNEI. The V and J ends lost 2 bases and 4 bases respectively, with 16 bases between them. 60 Vbeta and 13 Jbeta primers were used in PCR. The protocol was immunoSEQ multiplex PCR, while the TCRdb copy is restricted to in-frame clones and leaves out a portion. The data hold roughly 180,000 clones, with 60% to 80% observed a single time. The clonotype was recovered from a woman aged 35 to 49 in good health and CMV-seropositive. The chain carries TRBV2 and TRBJ2-3, with a tentative D call TRBD1 (6 bases). Sequencing was done on a sample of PBMCs. The CDR3 is CASSERGQYVPDTQYF. The DNA for the CDR3 is TGTGCCAGCAGTGAACGAGGACAGTACGTTCCAGATACGCAGTATTTT. The whole variable domain, remainder taken from reference TRBV2 and TRBJ2-3, is EPEVTQTPSHQVTQMGQEVILRCVPISNHLYFYWYRQILGQKVEFLVSFYNNEISEKSEIFDDQFSVERPDGSNFTLKIRSTKLEDSAMYFCASSERGQYVPDTQYFGPGTRLTVL.